This T cell receptor beta chain appears in the sequencing data of a study of T cells in Graves' hyperthyroidism and ophthalmopathy. Looking at the study overall: Blood from the periphery was taken at initial diagnosis, before any treatment. Points from the study as a whole: A model using 13 V-J features told ophthalmopathy apart from stable hyperthyroidism.

The germline V gene has CDR1 DFQATT and CDR2 SNEGSKA (reference sequence). The CDR3 is 15 residues long. Between the trimmed V and J ends, which lost 5 bases and 5 bases, there was a span of 19 bases. This clonotype appeared many times. Its specificity is not known. In making diagnoses, clinical symptoms, serum thyroxine and TRAb, thyroid ultrasound and orbital computed tomography were all used. TCR beta CDR3 regions were amplified from RNA transcripts. Carried out on the TCR CDR3, a first-round RT-PCR used the HTBI primer set. Via MiXCR, TCRdb re-called the multiplex PCR reads, giving one row per CDR3 protein. Among about 500,000 distinct CDR3 sequences listed, 16% were seen once.

The rearrangement uses TRBV20-1 and TRBJ1-5; weak D call: TRBD1 (5 bases). Material: blood. This sequence was found in a woman aged 18-35 years with Graves' hyperthyroidism. CDR3 DNA sequence: TGCAGTGCTCCGGCGGAGGGGCGCCGCGATCAGCCCCAGCATTTT. Its protein is CSAPAEGRRDQPQHF.